The clone carrying this T cell receptor beta chain was seen a handful of times. The authors ran a second PCR of roughly 6 to 11 cycles using a sample-barcoded 5' primer and a J-beta primer mix. TCRdb used MiXCR to reprocess the 5' RACE reads, holding one entry per CDR3 protein. The sample records 1.6 million or so distinct CDR3 sequences, approximately 32% being singletons. The germline CDR1 and CDR2 sequences are SGHTA and FQGNSA. Trimming at V came to 5 bases and at J to 4 bases, leaving 8 bases not matched to a gene. The CDR3 extends over 16 amino acids. The data were obtained in a study of blood T cells in healthy people across ages.

Sequencing was performed on blood. The clonotype originates from a woman under 40 in good health. The chain has TRBV7-2 and TRBJ2-1, with 10 positions matching TRBD2. In nucleotides, the CDR3 is TGTGCCAGCAGCACGCTAGCGGGAGCAAGGTACAATGAGCAGTTCTTC. It is translated as CASSTLAGARYNEQFF. Drawing the rest from reference TRBV7-2 and TRBJ2-1, the complete variable domain is GAGVSQSPSNKVTEKGKDVELRCDPISGHTALYWYRQSLGQGLEFLIYFQGNSAPDKSGLPSDRFSAERTGGSVSTLTIQRTQQEDSAVYLCASSTLAGARYNEQFFGPGTRLTVL.